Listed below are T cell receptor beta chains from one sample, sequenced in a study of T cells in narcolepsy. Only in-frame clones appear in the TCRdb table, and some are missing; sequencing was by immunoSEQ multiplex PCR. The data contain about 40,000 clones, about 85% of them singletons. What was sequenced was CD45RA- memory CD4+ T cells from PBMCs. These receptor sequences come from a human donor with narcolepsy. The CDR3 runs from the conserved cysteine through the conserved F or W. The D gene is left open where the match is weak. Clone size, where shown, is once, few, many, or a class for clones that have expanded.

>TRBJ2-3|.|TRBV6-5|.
CASRRDASFPDTQYF
TGTGCCAGCAGGCGGGACGCCTCATTCCCAGATACGCAGTATTTT
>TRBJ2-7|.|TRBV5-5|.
CASSLGTQSRYEQYF
TGTGCCAGCAGCCTCGGGACCCAGAGTAGGTACGAGCAGTACTTC
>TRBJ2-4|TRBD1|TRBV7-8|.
CASSLGQGANPAKNIQYF
TGTGCCAGCAGCTTAGGACAGGGGGCCAACCCAGCCAAAAACATTCAGTACTTC
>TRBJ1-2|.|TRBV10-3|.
CAISKTTGSNYGYTF
TGTGCCATCAGTAAAACGACAGGATCTAACTATGGCTACACCTTC
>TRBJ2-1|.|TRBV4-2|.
CASSQEKAGQGQFF
TGTGCCAGCAGCCAAGAAAAAGCGGGCCAGGGGCAGTTCTTC
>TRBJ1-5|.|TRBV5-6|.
CASSRMGNSNQPQHF
TGTGCCAGCAGCCGTATGGGAAATAGCAATCAGCCCCAGCATTTT
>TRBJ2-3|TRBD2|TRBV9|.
CASSARLAGGADTQYF
TGTGCCAGCAGCGCCCGGCTAGCGGGGGGGGCAGATACGCAGTATTTT
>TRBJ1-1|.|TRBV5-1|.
CASSFEALNTEAFF
TGCGCCAGCAGCTTCGAGGCCTTGAACACTGAAGCTTTCTTT
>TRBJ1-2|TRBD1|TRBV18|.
CASSHGQGAGGYTF
TGTGCCAGCTCGCACGGACAGGGGGCAGGAGGCTACACCTTC
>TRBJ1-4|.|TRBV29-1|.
CSVLGTEKLFF
TGCAGCGTTTTGGGGACAGAAAAACTGTTTTTT
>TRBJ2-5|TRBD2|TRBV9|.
CASSVDSGGAIQETQYF
TGTGCCAGCAGCGTAGATAGCGGGGGGGCCATCCAAGAGACCCAGTACTTC
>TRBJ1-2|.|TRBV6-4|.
CASSVDRGRGYTF
TGTGCCAGCAGTGTGGACCGGGGGCGCGGCTACACCTTC
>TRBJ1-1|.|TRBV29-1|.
CSAASGGNTEAFF
TGCAGCGCCGCAAGTGGGGGGAACACTGAAGCTTTCTTT
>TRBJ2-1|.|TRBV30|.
CAWRRNEQFF
TGTGCCTGGAGACGGAATGAGCAGTTCTTC
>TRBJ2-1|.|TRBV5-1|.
CASSLAGGPMDEQFF
TGCGCCAGCAGCTTGGCTGGGGGGCCTATGGATGAGCAGTTCTTC
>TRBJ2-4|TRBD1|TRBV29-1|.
CSVGTGGQGWGIQYF
TGCAGCGTTGGGACAGGGGGCCAGGGTTGGGGCATTCAGTACTTC
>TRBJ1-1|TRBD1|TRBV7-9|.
CASSRGQGNTEAFF
TGTGCCAGCAGCCGAGGACAGGGGAACACTGAAGCTTTCTTT
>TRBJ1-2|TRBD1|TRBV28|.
CASSPRDRFYGYTF
TGTGCCAGCAGTCCGCGGGACAGGTTCTATGGCTACACCTTC
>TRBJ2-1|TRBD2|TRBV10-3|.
CAISGTSGYNEQFF
TGTGCCATCAGTGGTACTAGCGGTTACAATGAGCAGTTCTTC
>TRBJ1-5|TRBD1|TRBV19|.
CASSKSGTGYTNQPQHF
TGTGCCAGTAGTAAGTCCGGGACAGGGTACACCAATCAGCCCCAGCATTTT
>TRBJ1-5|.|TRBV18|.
CASSPGSSLNQPQHF
TGTGCCAGCTCACCCGGCAGTAGCCTCAATCAGCCCCAGCATTTT
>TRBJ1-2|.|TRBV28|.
CASSMDSLYGYTF
TGTGCCAGCTCCATGGACAGTTTGTATGGCTACACCTTC
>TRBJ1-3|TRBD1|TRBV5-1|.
CASSSRAGGNGDTIYF
TGCGCCAGCAGCTCACGAGCAGGGGGCAACGGGGACACCATATATTTT
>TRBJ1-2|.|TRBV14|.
CASSQGPSHRDGHYGYTF
TGTGCCAGCAGCCAAGGACCCTCCCACAGGGACGGCCACTATGGCTACACCTTC
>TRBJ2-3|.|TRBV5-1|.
CASSLRGVRTDTQYF
TGCGCCAGCAGCTTGCGCGGGGTGCGCACAGATACGCAGTATTTT
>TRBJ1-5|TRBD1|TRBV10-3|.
CAISESRQGYQPQHF
TGTGCCATCAGTGAGTCGAGACAGGGATATCAGCCCCAGCATTTT
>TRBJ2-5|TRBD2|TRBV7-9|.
CASSFDGTSGETQYF
TGTGCCAGCAGCTTCGATGGGACTAGCGGGGAGACCCAGTACTTC
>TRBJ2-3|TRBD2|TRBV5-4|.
CASSFKVAGRIDTQYF
TGTGCCAGCAGCTTCAAAGTAGCGGGGAGGATAGATACGCAGTATTTT
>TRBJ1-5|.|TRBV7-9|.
CASSSSGRGHNQPQHF
TGTGCCAGCAGCTCCTCCGGACGGGGACACAATCAGCCCCAGCATTTT
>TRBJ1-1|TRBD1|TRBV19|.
CASSTRQGAPTEAFF
TGTGCCAGTAGCACCAGACAGGGGGCCCCCACTGAAGCTTTCTTT
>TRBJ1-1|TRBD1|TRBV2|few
CASSVHRGRTEAFF
TGTGCCAGCAGTGTCCACAGGGGGCGGACTGAAGCTTTCTTT
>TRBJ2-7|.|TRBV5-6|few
CASSFPDRREQYF
TGTGCCAGCAGCTTCCCAGACAGGAGGGAGCAGTACTTC
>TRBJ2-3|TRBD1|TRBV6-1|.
CASGEGTGITDTQYF
TGTGCCAGCGGAGAAGGGACAGGGATCACAGATACGCAGTATTTT
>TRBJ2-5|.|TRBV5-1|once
CASSLRSGVTETQYF
TGCGCCAGCAGCTTGAGATCGGGGGTCACAGAGACCCAGTACTTC
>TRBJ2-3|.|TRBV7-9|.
CASSLARARRADTQYF
TGTGCCAGCAGCTTAGCGAGGGCAAGGAGGGCAGATACGCAGTATTTT
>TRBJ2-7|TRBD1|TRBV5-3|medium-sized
CARSPPGQGRSYEQYF
TGTGCCAGAAGCCCCCCCGGACAGGGACGCTCCTACGAGCAGTACTTC
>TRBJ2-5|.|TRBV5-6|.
CASSPDQEETQYF
TGTGCCAGCAGCCCCGACCAAGAAGAGACCCAGTACTTC
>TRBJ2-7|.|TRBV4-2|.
CASSQDRQEQYF
TGTGCCAGCAGCCAAGATCGACAGGAGCAGTACTTC
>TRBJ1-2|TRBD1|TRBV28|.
CASSSGTDNYGYTF
TGTGCCAGCAGTTCAGGGACAGACAACTATGGCTACACCTTC
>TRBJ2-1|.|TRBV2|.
CAGQVSSYNEQFF
TGTGCCGGTCAGGTGAGCTCCTACAATGAGCAGTTCTTC
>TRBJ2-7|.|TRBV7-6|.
CASSPGTVSYEQYF
TGTGCCAGCTCCCCCGGGACGGTCTCCTACGAGCAGTACTTC
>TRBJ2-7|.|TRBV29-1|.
CSVARSWERPEDEQYF
TGCAGCGTCGCTCGGAGTTGGGAGAGGCCAGAAGACGAGCAGTACTTC
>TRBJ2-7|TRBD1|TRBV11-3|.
CASSFGGQGREQYF
TGTGCCAGCAGCTTTGGTGGACAGGGGCGCGAGCAGTACTTC
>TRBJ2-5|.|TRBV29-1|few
CSVAPRVRRETQYF
TGCAGCGTTGCCCCCAGGGTCCGGAGGGAGACCCAGTACTTC
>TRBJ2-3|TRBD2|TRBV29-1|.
CSGTPGGSEDTQYF
TGCAGCGGTACGCCGGGAGGATCGGAAGATACGCAGTATTTT
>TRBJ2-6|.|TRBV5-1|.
CASSPRFSGANVLTF
TGCGCCAGCAGCCCCCGGTTCTCTGGGGCCAACGTCCTGACTTTC
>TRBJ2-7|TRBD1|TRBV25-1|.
CASSAIPGTGGYEQYF
TGTGCCAGCAGTGCAATACCCGGGACAGGGGGCTACGAGCAGTACTTC
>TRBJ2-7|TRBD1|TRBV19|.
CATVGQSYEQYF
TGTGCCACCGTGGGACAGTCCTACGAGCAGTACTTC